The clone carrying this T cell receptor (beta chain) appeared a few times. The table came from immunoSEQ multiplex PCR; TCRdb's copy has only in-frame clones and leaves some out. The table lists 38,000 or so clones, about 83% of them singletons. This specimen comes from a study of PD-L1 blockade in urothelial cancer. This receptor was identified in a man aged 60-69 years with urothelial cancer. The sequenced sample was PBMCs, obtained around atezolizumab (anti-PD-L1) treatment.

CDR3 protein: CASTPGTFYEQYF. For the CDR3, the DNA is TGTGCCAGCACCCCGGGGACTTTCTACGAGCAGTACTTC. The chain carries TRBV28 and TRBJ2-7; a weak D match, TRBD2 (6 bases). Germline loops: CDR1 MDHEN, CDR2 SYDVKM. Between the trimmed V and J ends, which lost 7 bases and 3 bases, there was a span of 13 bases. The CDR3 runs 13 residues. The variable domain in full, completed from reference TRBV28 and TRBJ2-7, reads DVKVTQSSRYLVKRTGEKVFLECVQDMDHENMFWYRQDPGLGLRLIYFSYDVKMKEKGDIPEGYSVSREKKERFSLILESASTNQTSMYLCASTPGTFYEQYFGPGTRLTVT.